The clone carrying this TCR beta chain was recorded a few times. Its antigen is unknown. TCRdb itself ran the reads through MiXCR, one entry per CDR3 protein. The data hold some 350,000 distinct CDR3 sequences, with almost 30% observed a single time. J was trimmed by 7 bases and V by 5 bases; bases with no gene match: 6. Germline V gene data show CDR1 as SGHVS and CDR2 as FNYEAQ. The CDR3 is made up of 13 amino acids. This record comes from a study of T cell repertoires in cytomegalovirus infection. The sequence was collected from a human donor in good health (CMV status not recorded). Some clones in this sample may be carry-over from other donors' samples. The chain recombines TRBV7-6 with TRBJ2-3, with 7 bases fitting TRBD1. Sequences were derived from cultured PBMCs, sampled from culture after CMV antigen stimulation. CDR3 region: CASSHSGGNTQYF. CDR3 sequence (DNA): TGTGCCAGCAGCCACTCAGGGGGAAATACGCAGTATTTT.